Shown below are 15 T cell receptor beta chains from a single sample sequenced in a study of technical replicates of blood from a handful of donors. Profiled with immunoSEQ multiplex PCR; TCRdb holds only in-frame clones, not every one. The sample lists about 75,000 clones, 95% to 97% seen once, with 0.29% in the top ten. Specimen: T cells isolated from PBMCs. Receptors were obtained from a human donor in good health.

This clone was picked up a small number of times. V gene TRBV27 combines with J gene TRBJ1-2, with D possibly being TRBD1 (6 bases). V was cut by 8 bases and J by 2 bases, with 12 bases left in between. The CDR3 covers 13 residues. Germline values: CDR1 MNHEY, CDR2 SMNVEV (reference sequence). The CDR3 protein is CASLGGPNYGYTF. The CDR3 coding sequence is TGTGCCAGCCTGGGGGGGCCAAACTATGGCTACACCTTC.

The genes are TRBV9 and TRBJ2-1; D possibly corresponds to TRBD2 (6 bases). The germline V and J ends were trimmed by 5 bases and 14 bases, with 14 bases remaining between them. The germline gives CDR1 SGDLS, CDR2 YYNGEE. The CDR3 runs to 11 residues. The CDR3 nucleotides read TGTGCCAGCAGGGGACTGTATGGTGAGTTCTTC. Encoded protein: CASRGLYGEFF.

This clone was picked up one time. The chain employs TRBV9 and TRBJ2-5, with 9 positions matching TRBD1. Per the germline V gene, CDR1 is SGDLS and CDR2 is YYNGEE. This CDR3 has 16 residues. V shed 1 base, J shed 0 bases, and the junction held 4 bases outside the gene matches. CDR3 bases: TGTGCCAGCAGCGTAAGCGGACAGGGGTACCAAGAGACCCAGTACTTC. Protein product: CASSVSGQGYQETQYF.

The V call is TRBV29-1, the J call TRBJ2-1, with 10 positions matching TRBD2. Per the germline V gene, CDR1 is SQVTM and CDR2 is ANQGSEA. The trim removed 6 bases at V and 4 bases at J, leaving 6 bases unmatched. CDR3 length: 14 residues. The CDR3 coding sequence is TGCAGCGTCTCTCTAGCGGGAGTATACAATGAGCAGTTCTTC. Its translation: CSVSLAGVYNEQFF.

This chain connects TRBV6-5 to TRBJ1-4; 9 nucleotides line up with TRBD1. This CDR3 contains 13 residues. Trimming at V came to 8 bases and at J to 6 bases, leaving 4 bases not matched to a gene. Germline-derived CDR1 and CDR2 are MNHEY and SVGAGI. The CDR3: CASARTGDEKLFF. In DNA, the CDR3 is TGTGCCAGCGCCAGGACAGGGGATGAAAAACTGTTTTTT.

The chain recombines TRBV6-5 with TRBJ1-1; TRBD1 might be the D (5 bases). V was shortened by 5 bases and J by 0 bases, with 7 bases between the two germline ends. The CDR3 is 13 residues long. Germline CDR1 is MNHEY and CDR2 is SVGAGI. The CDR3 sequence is CASSLTVNTEAFF. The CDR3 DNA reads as TGTGCCAGCAGTCTGACAGTGAACACTGAAGCTTTCTTT.

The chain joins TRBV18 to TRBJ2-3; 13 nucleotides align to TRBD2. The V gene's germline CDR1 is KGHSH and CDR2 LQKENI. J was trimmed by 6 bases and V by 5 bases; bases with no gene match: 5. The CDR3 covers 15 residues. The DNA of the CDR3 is TGTGCCAGCTCAGAAGGACTAGCGGGAGACGATACGCAGTATTTT. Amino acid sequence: CASSEGLAGDDTQYF.

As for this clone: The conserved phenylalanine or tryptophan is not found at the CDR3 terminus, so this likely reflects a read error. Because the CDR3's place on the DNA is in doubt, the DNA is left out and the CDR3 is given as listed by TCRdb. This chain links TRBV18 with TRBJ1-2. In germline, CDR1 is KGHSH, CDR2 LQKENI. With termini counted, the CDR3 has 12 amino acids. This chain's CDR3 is CASSPREFGSLR.

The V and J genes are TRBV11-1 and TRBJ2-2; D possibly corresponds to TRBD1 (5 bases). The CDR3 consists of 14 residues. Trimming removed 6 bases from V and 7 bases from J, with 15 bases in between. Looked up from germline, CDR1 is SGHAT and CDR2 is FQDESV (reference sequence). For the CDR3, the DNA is TGTGCCAGCAGAGTGGGGCAGGGATACGGGGAGCTGTTTTTT. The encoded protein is CASRVGQGYGELFF.

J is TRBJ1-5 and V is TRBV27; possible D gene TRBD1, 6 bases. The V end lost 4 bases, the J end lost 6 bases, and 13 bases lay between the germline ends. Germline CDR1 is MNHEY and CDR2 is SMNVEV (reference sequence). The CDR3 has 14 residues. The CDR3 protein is CASSSTTGSQPQHF. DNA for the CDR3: TGTGCCAGCAGTTCAACCACAGGGAGTCAGCCCCAGCATTTT.

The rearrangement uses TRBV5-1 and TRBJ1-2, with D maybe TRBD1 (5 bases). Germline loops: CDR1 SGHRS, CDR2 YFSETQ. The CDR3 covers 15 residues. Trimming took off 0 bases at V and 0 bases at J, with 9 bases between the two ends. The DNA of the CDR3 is TGCGCCAGCAGCTTGGATGGCAGGGCTAACTATGGCTACACCTTC. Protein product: CASSLDGRANYGYTF.

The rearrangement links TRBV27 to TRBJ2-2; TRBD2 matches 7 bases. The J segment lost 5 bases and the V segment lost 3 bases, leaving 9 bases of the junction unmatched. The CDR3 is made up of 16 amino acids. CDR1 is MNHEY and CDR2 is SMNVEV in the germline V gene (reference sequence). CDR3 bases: TGTGCCAGCAGTTTTTCCGCGGGAGAACGGACCGGGGAGCTGTTTTTT. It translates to CASSFSAGERTGELFF.

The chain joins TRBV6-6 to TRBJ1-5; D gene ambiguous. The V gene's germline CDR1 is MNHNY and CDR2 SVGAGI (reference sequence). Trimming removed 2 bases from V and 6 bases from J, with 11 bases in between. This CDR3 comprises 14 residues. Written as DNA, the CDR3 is TGTGCCAGCAGTTACGTATTGGTGAGTCAGCCCCAGCATTTT. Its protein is CASSYVLVSQPQHF.

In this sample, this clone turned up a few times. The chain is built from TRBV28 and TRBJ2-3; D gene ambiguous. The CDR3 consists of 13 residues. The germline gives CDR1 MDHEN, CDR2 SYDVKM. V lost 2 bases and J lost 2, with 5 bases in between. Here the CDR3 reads CASSLPLTDTQYF. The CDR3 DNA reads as TGTGCCAGCAGTTTACCCCTCACAGATACGCAGTATTTT.

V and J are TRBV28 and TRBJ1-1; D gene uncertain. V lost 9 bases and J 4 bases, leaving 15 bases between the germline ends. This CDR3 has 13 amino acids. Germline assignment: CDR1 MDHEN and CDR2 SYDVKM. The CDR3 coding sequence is TGTGCCAGTTGCTCAACACGCCTCACTGAAGCTTTCTTT. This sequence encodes CASCSTRLTEAFF.